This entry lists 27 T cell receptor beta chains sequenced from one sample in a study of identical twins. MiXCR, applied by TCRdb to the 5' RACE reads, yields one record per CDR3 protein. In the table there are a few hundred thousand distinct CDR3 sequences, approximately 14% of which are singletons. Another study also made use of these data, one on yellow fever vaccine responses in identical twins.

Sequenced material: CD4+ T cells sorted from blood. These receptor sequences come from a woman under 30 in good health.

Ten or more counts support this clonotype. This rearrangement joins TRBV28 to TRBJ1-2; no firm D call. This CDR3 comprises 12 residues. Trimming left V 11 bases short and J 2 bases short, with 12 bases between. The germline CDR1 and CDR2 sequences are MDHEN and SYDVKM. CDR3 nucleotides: TGTGCCTCCCACCAGCTAAACTATGGCTACACCTTC. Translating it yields CASHQLNYGYTF.

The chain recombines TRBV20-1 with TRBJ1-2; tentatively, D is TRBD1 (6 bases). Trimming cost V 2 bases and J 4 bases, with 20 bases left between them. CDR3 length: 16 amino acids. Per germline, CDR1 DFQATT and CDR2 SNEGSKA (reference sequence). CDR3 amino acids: CSARTGTSLLGYGYTF. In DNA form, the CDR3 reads TGCAGTGCTAGAACCGGGACAAGCCTTCTTGGCTATGGCTACACCTTC.

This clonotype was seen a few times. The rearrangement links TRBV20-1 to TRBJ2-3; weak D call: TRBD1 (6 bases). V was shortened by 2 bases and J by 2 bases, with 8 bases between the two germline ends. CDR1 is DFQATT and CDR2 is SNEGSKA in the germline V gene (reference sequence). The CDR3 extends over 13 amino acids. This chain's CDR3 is CSARHRVTDTQYF. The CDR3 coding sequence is TGCAGTGCTAGACACAGGGTCACAGATACGCAGTATTTT.

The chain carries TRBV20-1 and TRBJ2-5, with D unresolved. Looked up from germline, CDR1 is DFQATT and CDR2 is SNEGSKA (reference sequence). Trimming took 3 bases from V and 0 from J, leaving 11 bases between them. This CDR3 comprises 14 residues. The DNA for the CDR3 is TGCAGTGCTAGGGACGTAGCCTACCAAGAGACCCAGTACTTC. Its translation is CSARDVAYQETQYF.

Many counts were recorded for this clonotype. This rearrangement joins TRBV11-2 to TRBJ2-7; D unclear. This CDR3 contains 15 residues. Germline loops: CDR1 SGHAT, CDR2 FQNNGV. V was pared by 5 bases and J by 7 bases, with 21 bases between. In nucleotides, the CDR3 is TGTGCCAGCAGCCCCTACTCCAGGTCCGGTGGAGAGCAGTACTTC. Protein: CASSPYSRSGGEQYF.

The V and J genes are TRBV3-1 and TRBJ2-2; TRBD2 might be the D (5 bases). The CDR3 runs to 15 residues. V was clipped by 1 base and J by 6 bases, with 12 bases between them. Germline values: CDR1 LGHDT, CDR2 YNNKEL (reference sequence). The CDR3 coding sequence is TGTGCCAGCAGCCAAGCTCGGGGTTCTGCCGGGGAGCTGTTTTTT. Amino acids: CASSQARGSAGELFF.

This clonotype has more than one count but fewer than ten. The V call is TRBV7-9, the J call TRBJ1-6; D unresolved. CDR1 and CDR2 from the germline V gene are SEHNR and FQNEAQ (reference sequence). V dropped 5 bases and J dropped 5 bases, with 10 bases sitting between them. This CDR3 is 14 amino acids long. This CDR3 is CASSSDTHNSPLHF. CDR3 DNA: TGTGCCAGCAGCAGCGACACGCATAATTCACCCCTCCACTTT.

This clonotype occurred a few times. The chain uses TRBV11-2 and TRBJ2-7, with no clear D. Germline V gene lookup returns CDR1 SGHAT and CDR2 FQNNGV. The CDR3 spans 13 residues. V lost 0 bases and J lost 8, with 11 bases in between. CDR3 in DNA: TGTGCCAGCAGCTTAGATAGGACCCTAAAGCAGTACTTC. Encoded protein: CASSLDRTLKQYF.

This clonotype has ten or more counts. CDR3 sequence reads: CASSINMAQYF. As DNA, the CDR3 is TGTGCCAGCAGCATCAACATGGCGCAGTACTTC. The gene calls are TRBV12-3 or TRBV12-4 and TRBJ2-7, with unresolved D. V gave up 6 bases and J gave up 9 bases, with 12 bases separating them. There are 11 residues in the CDR3.

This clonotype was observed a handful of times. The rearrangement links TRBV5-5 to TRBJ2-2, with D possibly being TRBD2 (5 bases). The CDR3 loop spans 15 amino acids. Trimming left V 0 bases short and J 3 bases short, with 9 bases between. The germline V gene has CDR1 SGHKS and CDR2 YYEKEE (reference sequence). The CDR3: CASSLVLADTGELFF. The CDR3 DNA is TGTGCCAGCAGCTTGGTTCTAGCAGACACCGGGGAGCTGTTTTTT.

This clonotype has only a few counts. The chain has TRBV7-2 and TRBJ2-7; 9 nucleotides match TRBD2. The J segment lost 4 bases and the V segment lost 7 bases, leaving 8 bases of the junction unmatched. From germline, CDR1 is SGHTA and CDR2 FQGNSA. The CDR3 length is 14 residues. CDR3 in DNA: TGTGCCAGCAATCGGCGGGGGGGCCAGTACGAGCAGTACTTC. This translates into CASNRRGGQYEQYF.

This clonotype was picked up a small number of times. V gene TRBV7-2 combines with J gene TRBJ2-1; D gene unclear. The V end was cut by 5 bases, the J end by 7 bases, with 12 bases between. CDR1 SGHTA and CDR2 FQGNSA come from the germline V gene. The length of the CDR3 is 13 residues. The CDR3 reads CASSAAGMNEQFF. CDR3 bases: TGTGCCAGCAGCGCAGCAGGAATGAATGAGCAGTTCTTC.

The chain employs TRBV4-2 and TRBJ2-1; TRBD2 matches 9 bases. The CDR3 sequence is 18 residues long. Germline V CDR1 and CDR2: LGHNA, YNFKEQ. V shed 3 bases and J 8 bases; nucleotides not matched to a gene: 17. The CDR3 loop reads CASSQDPSGAGGSYEQFF. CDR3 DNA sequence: TGTGCCAGCAGCCAGGATCCCTCGGGAGCGGGGGGTTCCTATGAGCAGTTCTTC.

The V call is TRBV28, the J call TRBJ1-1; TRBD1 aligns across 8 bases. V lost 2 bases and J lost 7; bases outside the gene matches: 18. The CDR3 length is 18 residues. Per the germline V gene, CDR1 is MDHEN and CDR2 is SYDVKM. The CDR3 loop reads CASSLLQGWGTGGGEAFF. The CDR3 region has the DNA TGTGCCAGCAGTTTACTCCAAGGGTGGGGGACAGGTGGAGGTGAAGCTTTCTTT.

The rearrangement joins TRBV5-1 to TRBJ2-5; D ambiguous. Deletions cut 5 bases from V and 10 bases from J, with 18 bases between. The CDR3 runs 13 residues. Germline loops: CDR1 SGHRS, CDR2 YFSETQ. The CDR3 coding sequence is TGCGCCAGCAGATCCGAACCCCTGTCGGACCAGTACTTC. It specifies CASRSEPLSDQYF.

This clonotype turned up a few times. CDR3 protein: CAWRPGQTQETQYF. CDR3 sequence (DNA): TGTGCCTGGAGACCTGGTCAAACGCAAGAGACCCAGTACTTC. V gene TRBV30 combines with J gene TRBJ2-5, with D hard to call. Germline CDR1 reads GTSNPN; CDR2 reads SVGIG (reference sequence). Trimming stripped 3 bases from V and 2 bases from J, with 13 bases between. The CDR3 totals 14 residues.

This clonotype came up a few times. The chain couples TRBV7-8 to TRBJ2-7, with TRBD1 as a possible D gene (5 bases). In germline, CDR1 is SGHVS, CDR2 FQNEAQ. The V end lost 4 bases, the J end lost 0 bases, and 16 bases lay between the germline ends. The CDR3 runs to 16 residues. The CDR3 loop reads CASSSPMWTSSYEQYF. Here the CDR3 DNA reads TGTGCCAGCAGCTCCCCGATGTGGACAAGCTCCTACGAGCAGTACTTC. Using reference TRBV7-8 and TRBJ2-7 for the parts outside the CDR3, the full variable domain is GAGVSQSPRYKVAKRGQDVALRCDPISGHVSLFWYQQALGQGPEFLTYFQNEAQLDKSGLPSDRFFAERPEGSVSTLKIQRTQQEDSAVYLCASSSPMWTSSYEQYFGPGTRLTVT.

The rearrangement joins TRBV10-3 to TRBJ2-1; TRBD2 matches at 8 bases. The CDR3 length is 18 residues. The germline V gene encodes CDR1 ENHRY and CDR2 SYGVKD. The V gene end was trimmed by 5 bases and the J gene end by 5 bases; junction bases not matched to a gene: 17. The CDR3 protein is CAISPRRGTRKYDNEQFF. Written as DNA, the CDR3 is TGTGCCATCAGTCCCCGCCGAGGGACTAGAAAGTATGACAATGAGCAGTTCTTC.

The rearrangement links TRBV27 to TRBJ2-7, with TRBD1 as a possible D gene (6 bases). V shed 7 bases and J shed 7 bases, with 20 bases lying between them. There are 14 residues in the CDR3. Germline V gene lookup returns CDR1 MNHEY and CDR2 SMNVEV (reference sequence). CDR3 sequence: CASNSLDRLGEQYF. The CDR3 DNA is TGTGCCAGCAACTCTCTAGACAGGCTAGGGGAGCAGTACTTC.

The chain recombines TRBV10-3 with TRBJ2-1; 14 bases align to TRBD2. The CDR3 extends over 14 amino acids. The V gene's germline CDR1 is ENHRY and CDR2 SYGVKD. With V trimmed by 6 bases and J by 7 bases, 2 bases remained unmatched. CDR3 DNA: TGTGCCATCAGGGGACTAGCGGGAGTTAATGAGCAGTTCTTC. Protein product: CAIRGLAGVNEQFF.

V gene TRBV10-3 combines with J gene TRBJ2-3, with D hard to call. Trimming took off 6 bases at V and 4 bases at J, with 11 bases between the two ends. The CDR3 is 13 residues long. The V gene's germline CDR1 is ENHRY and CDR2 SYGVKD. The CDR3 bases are TGTGCCATCAGCTTCAGAGAATCAGATACGCAGTATTTT. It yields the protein CAISFRESDTQYF.

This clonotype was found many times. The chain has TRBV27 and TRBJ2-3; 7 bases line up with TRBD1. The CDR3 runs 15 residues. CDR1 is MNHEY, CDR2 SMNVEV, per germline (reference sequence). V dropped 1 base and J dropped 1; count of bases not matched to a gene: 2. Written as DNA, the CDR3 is TGTGCCAGCAGTTTATACAGGGGCGGCACAGATACGCAGTATTTT. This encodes CASSLYRGGTDTQYF.

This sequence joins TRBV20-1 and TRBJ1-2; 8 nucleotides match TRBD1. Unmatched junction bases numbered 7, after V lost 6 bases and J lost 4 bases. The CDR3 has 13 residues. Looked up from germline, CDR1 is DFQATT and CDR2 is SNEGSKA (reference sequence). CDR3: CSATSGTGYGYTF. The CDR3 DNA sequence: TGCAGTGCAACCTCAGGGACAGGCTATGGCTACACCTTC.

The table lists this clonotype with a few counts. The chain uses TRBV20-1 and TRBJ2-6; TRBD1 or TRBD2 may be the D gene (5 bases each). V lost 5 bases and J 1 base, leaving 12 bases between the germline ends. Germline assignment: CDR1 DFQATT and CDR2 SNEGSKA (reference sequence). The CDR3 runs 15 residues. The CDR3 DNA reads TGCAGTGCTGGGGACCGTCTATCTGGGGCCAACGTCCTGACTTTC. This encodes CSAGDRLSGANVLTF.

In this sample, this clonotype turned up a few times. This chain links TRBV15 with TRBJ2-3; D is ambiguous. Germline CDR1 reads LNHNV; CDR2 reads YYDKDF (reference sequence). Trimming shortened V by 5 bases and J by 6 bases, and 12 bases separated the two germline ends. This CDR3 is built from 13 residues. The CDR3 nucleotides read TGTGCCACCAGCTCCCAAAATTGGGATACGCAGTATTTT. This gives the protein CATSSQNWDTQYF.

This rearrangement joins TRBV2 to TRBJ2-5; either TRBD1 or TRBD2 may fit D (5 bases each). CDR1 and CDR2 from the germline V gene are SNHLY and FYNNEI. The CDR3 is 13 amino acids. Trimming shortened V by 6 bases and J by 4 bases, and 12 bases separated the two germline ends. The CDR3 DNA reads TGTGCCAGCAGCATACTGAGGGGAGAGACCCAGTACTTC. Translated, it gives CASSILRGETQYF.

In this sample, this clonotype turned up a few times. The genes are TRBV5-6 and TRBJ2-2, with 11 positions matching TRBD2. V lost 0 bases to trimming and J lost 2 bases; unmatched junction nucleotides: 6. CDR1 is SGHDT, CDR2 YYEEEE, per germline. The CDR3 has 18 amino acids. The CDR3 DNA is TGTGCCAGCAGCTTGGTTCTAGCGGGAGGCATTAACACCGGGGAGCTGTTTTTT. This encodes CASSLVLAGGINTGELFF.